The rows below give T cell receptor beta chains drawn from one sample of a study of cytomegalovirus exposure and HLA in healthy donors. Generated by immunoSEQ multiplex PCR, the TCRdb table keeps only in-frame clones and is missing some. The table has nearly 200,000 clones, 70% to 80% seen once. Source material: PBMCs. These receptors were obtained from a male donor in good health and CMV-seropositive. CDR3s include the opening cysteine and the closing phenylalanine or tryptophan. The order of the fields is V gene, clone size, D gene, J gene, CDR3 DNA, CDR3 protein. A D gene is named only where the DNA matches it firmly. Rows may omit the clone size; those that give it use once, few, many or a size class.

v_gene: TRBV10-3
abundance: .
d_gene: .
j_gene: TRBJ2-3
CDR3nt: TGTGCCACCCTCGACAGGCCCCCGGCAGATACGCAGTATTTT
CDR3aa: CATLDRPPADTQYF

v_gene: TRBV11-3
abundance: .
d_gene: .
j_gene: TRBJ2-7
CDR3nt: TGTGCCAGCAGCTTATCTACAGGGCCCTACGAGCAGTACTTC
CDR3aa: CASSLSTGPYEQYF

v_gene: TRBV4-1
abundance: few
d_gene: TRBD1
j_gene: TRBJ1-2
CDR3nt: TGCGCCAGCAGCCAAGAATTGGCAGGGGGCCACTATGGCTACACCTTC
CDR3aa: CASSQELAGGHYGYTF

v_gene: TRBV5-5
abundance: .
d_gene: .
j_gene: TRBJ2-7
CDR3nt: TGTGCCAGCAGCTTCGGGTATTCCTACGAGCAGTACTTC
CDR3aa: CASSFGYSYEQYF

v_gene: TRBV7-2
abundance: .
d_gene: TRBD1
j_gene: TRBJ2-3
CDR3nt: TGTGCCAGCAGCTTAGGTGACAGGGGTCCTGACCTCAGCACAGATACGCAGTATTTT
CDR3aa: CASSLGDRGPDLSTDTQYF

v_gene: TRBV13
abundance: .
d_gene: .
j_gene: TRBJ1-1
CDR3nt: TGTGCCAGCACCATGGCAGAGAACACTGAAGCTTTCTTT
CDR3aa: CASTMAENTEAFF

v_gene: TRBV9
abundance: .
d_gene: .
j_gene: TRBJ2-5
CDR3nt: TGTGCCAGCAGCGTAGATGTTGCGGCCCAAGAGACCCAGTACTTC
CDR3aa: CASSVDVAAQETQYF

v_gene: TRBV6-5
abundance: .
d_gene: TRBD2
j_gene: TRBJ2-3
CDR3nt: TGTGCCAGCAGTTTGCTTAGCGGGGGGGCCGCAGATACGCAGTATTTT
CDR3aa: CASSLLSGGAADTQYF

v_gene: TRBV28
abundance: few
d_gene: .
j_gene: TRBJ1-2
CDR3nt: TGTGCCAGCAGTCCACCGGGGAACTATGGCTACACCTTC
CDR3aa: CASSPPGNYGYTF

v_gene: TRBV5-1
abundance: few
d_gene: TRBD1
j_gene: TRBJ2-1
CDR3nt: TGCGCCAGCAGCTTGGAGACAATAGACAGGGGTTCGAACAATGAGCAGTTCTTC
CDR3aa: CASSLETIDRGSNNEQFF

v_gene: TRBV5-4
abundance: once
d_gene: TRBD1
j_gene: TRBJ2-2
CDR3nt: TGTGCCAGCAGACCCGGGACAGGGCCGACCGGGGAGCTGTTTTTT
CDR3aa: CASRPGTGPTGELFF